The 7 T cell receptor beta chains in this list originate from one sample, sequenced in a study of T cell repertoires in cytomegalovirus infection. From the reads, TCRdb called clonotypes with MiXCR, one entry per CDR3 protein. The sample has about 770,000 distinct CDR3 sequences, 25% to 30% seen once; the top ten hold around 13%. Antigens of these TCRs are unknown. This material consisted of cultured CD8+ T cells from PBMCs, taken from culture after CMV antigen stimulation. The receptors come from a human donor in good health (CMV status not recorded). Some clones in this sample may be carry-over from other donors' samples.

This clonotype showed up many times. This chain connects TRBV12-3 or TRBV12-4 to TRBJ2-7; D gene unclear. The CDR3 length is 16 residues. V was clipped by 1 base and J by 2 bases, with 15 bases between them. The CDR3 nucleotides are TGTGCCAGCAGTTTAGGGGGTCCAATAGGCACCTACGAGCAGTACTTC. Encoded protein: CASSLGGPIGTYEQYF.

J is TRBJ2-7 and V is TRBV20-1, with 9 bases aligning to TRBD2. The germline V gene encodes CDR1 DFQATT and CDR2 SNEGSKA (reference sequence). The V segment lost 4 bases and the J segment 6 bases; nucleotides outside the gene matches: 7. The CDR3 contains 13 residues. CDR3 protein: CSATGTSRVEQYF. DNA for the CDR3: TGCAGTGCTACAGGGACTAGCCGGGTCGAGCAGTACTTC.

This clonotype was observed a few times. The chain joins TRBV25-1 to TRBJ1-2, with TRBD1 as a possible D gene (6 bases). V gave up 6 bases and J gave up 0 bases, with 17 bases separating them. The CDR3 is 16 residues long. CDR1 MGHDK and CDR2 SYGVNS come from the germline V gene. The CDR3 spells CASRKGGRATNYGYTF. The CDR3 region has the DNA TGTGCCAGCAGAAAGGGGGGCAGAGCAACTAACTATGGCTACACCTTC.

A few counts support this clonotype. The chain links TRBV5-5 to TRBJ2-2, with D uncertain. Germline V gene lookup returns CDR1 SGHKS and CDR2 YYEKEE (reference sequence). This CDR3 is built from 12 residues. V was trimmed by 1 base and J by 7 bases, leaving 5 bases between them. CDR3 protein: CASSLMVGELFF. The CDR3 DNA reads TGTGCCAGCAGCTTGATGGTCGGGGAGCTGTTTTTT.

With regard to this clonotype: This may stem from a read error, because a much larger clone lies one nucleotide away. The chain is built from TRBV7-2 and TRBJ2-3; D tentatively fits TRBD1 or TRBD2 (5 bases each). Germline V gives CDR1 SGHTA, CDR2 FQGNSA. This CDR3 contains 16 residues. Trimming left V 2 bases short and J 2 bases short, with 14 bases between. DNA of the CDR3: TGTGCCAGCAGCTTAACCGAGTGGGGGAACACAGATACGCAGTATTTT. Translated, it gives CASSLTEWGNTDTQYF. Full variable domain (rest looked up from reference TRBV7-2 and TRBJ2-3): GAGVSQSPSNKVTEKGKDVELRCDPISGHTALYWYRQSLGQGLEFLIYFQGNSAPDKSGLPSDRFSAERTGGSVSTLTIQRTQQEDSAVYLCASSLTEWGNTDTQYFGPGTRLTVL.

Note on this clonotype: The conserved phenylalanine or tryptophan normally closing the CDR3 is absent here, so this likely arose from a read error. The chain links TRBV5-6 to TRBJ2-1; 7 bases align to TRBD2. J was trimmed by 12 bases and V by 0 bases; bases with no gene match: 3. The CDR3 runs to 12 residues. Germline V gene sequence: CDR1 SGHDT, CDR2 YYEEEE. The CDR3 coding sequence is TGTGCCAGCAGCTTGGGAGGCGGGGGGCAGTTCCTC. Its protein product is CASSLGGGGQFL.

This chain's CDR3 is CASSSMGHPDSGNTIYF. CDR3 nucleotides: TGTGCCAGCAGTTCAATGGGGCACCCTGACTCTGGAAACACCATATATTTT. The V gene is TRBV12-3 or TRBV12-4, the J gene TRBJ1-3; weak D call: TRBD1 (5 bases). V shed 4 bases and J shed 0 bases, with 16 bases lying between them. The CDR3 runs to 17 residues.